Following are 15 T cell receptor beta chains from one sample sequenced in a study of blood T cell repertoires in COVID-19. Method: immunoSEQ multiplex PCR; TCRdb's copy keeps in-frame clones and lacks some. Among 250,000 or so clones, 86% were seen once, and the ten largest hold almost 2%. Sequencing was carried out using peripheral blood. These receptors all come from a young man with active or convalescent COVID-19.

A word on this clone: This same CDR3 is encoded by further DNA sequences in the sample. V is TRBV30 and J is TRBJ1-2; 8 bases map to TRBD1. J gave up 0 bases and V 0 bases, and 3 bases lay outside the gene matches. The germline CDR1 and CDR2 sequences are GTSNPN and SVGIG (reference sequence). This CDR3 comprises 15 residues. The CDR3: CAWSVQGVANYGYTF. The CDR3 DNA is TGTGCCTGGAGTGTACAGGGGGTCGCTAACTATGGCTACACCTTC.

V usage is TRBV27 and J usage is TRBJ2-1; D is perhaps TRBD1 (5 bases). Germline V gene data show CDR1 as MNHEY and CDR2 as SMNVEV (reference sequence). This CDR3 has 14 amino acids. Trimming took off 8 bases at V and 4 bases at J, with 15 bases between the two ends. The CDR3 loop is CASGLAGPYNEQFF. CDR3 nucleotides: TGTGCCAGCGGGTTGGCAGGGCCTTACAATGAGCAGTTCTTC.

This chain uses TRBV11-3 with TRBJ2-7, with 7 bases identical to TRBD2. Looked up from germline, CDR1 is SGHNT and CDR2 is YENEEA. The CDR3 is made up of 13 amino acids. The V segment lost 6 bases and the J segment 6 bases; nucleotides outside the gene matches: 8. CDR3 sequence (DNA): TGTGCCAGCAGAGAGCGGGGCCAGGGCGAGCAGTACTTC. Protein product: CASRERGQGEQYF.

The chain combines TRBV9 with TRBJ2-4, with 8 bases identical to TRBD1. Germline CDR1 and CDR2: SGDLS and YYNGEE. V shed 3 bases, J shed 0 bases, and the junction held 14 bases outside the gene matches. The CDR3 sequence is 19 residues long. In nucleotides, the CDR3 is TGTGCCAGCAGCGATGGACAGGGAGAATCTACCCTAGCCAAAAACATTCAGTACTTC. Translated, it gives CASSDGQGESTLAKNIQYF. The full variable domain, with the rest looked up from reference TRBV9 and TRBJ2-4, is DSGVTQTPKHLITATGQRVTLRCSPRSGDLSVYWYQQSLDQGLQFLIQYYNGEERAKGNILERFSAQQFPDLHSELNLSSLELGDSALYFCASSDGQGESTLAKNIQYFGAGTRLSVL.

The chain has TRBV7-8 and TRBJ2-2, with 10 bases lining up with TRBD1. V was pared by 4 bases and J by 4 bases, with 9 bases of the junction left unmatched. Germline assignment: CDR1 SGHVS and CDR2 FQNEAQ. This CDR3 region has 17 residues. The CDR3 spells CASSSGTGVSGTGELFF. The DNA for the CDR3 is TGTGCCAGCAGCTCCGGGACAGGGGTTTCGGGCACCGGGGAGCTGTTTTTT.

This clone was seen more than once but under ten times. V usage is TRBV13 and J usage is TRBJ1-6; maybe TRBD1 (6 bases). Germline values: CDR1 PRHDT, CDR2 FYEKMQ (reference sequence). The CDR3 covers 14 residues. The V end was cut by 0 bases, the J end by 7 bases, with 7 bases between. CDR3 protein: CASSLGRGNSPLHF. As DNA, the CDR3 is TGTGCCAGCAGCTTAGGCAGGGGCAATTCACCCCTCCACTTT. Full variable domain (remainder filled in from reference TRBV13 and TRBJ1-6): AAGVIQSPRHLIKEKRETATLKCYPIPRHDTVYWYQQGPGQDPQFLISFYEKMQSDKGSIPDRFSAQQFSDYHSELNMSSLELGDSALYFCASSLGRGNSPLHFGNGTRLTVT.

This clone was picked up a small number of times. The chain links TRBV6-5 to TRBJ1-3; D remains unclear. Trimming left V 0 bases short and J 3 bases short, with 6 bases between. Germline assignment: CDR1 MNHEY and CDR2 SVGAGI. The CDR3 covers 14 residues. The CDR3 loop reads CASSYSANGNTIYF. The CDR3 DNA is TGTGCCAGCAGTTACTCGGCAAATGGAAACACCATATATTTT.

The chain joins TRBV9 to TRBJ2-7, with 10 nucleotides matching TRBD1. Germline CDR1 and CDR2: SGDLS and YYNGEE. J gave up 6 bases and V 4 bases, and 10 bases lay outside the gene matches. This CDR3 spans 15 amino acids. The chain's CDR3 is CASSPPGQGITEQYF. CDR3 nucleotide sequence: TGTGCCAGCAGCCCCCCGGGACAGGGGATCACCGAGCAGTACTTC.

This clone was seen a single time. This chain joins TRBV5-1 and TRBJ2-7; 12 bases agree with TRBD2. V gave up 3 bases and J gave up 0 bases; unmatched junction bases: 1. Germline assignment: CDR1 SGHRS and CDR2 YFSETQ. The CDR3 length is 15 residues. Here the CDR3 reads CASSSGLAGSYEQYF. CDR3 bases: TGCGCCAGCAGCTCGGGACTAGCGGGCTCCTACGAGCAGTACTTC.

As for this clone: Other DNA sequences in this specimen translate into the identical CDR3. J is TRBJ2-2 and V is TRBV18, with D tentatively TRBD1 (6 bases). Germline CDR1 KGHSH, CDR2 LQKENI. The ends were cut back, 0 bases at V and 1 base at J, with 6 bases in the middle. The CDR3 extends over 15 amino acids. The CDR3 here is CASSPPQGNTGELFF. CDR3 coding DNA: TGTGCCAGCTCACCACCACAGGGGAACACCGGGGAGCTGTTTTTT.

This chain joins TRBV19 and TRBJ1-5, with D possibly TRBD1 on 5 matching bases. The CDR3 is made up of 16 amino acids. V shed 1 base and J shed 3 bases, with 13 bases lying between them. The V gene's germline CDR1 is LNHDA and CDR2 SQIVND (reference sequence). The CDR3 protein is CASSIGPAGNNQPQHF. The CDR3 coding sequence is TGTGCCAGTAGTATAGGTCCAGCAGGGAACAATCAGCCCCAGCATTTT.

The chain is built from TRBV3-1 (or the pseudogene TRBV3-2) and TRBJ2-7; 7 bases fit TRBD2. Germline loops: CDR1 LGHDT, CDR2 YNNKEL (reference sequence). J gave up 6 bases and V 1 base, and 3 bases lay outside the gene matches. This CDR3 has 13 amino acids. The CDR3 protein is CASSQGAGVEQYF. CDR3 nucleotides: TGTGCCAGCAGCCAAGGGGCGGGGGTCGAGCAGTACTTC.

The chain recombines TRBV5-1 with TRBJ2-2, with 7 bases matching TRBD2. Trimming at V came to 4 bases and at J to 3 bases, leaving 12 bases not matched to a gene. Germline assignment: CDR1 SGHRS and CDR2 YFSETQ. The CDR3 totals 17 residues. CDR3 bases: TGCGCCAGCAGCCCGTCCCCGACTGCGGGGGACACCGGGGAGCTGTTTTTT. Translation gives CASSPSPTAGDTGELFF.

The V gene is TRBV19, the J gene TRBJ2-7; weak D call: TRBD1 (5 bases). The germline CDR1 and CDR2 sequences are LNHDA and SQIVND (reference sequence). The ends were cut back, 3 bases at V and 3 bases at J, with 12 bases in the middle. There are 14 residues in the CDR3. CDR3 amino acids: CASSIIGDLYEQYF. In DNA, the CDR3 is TGTGCCAGTAGTATCATAGGGGATCTCTACGAGCAGTACTTC.

This rearrangement joins TRBV29-1 to TRBJ1-2; 7 bases are shared with TRBD1. V trimming: 1 base; J trimming: 6 bases; junction bases outside the gene matches: 8. The CDR3 has 14 amino acids. Per the germline V gene, CDR1 is SQVTM and CDR2 is ANQGSEA. This CDR3 reads CSVEVTGDGDGYTF. The CDR3 nucleotides are TGCAGCGTTGAAGTAACAGGGGACGGCGATGGCTACACCTTC. The variable domain in full, completed from reference TRBV29-1 and TRBJ1-2, reads SAVISQKPSRDICQRGTSLTIQCQVDSQVTMMFWYRQQPGQSLTLIATANQGSEATYESGFVIDKFPISRPNLTFSTLTVSNMSPEDSSIYLCSVEVTGDGDGYTFGSGTRLTVV.